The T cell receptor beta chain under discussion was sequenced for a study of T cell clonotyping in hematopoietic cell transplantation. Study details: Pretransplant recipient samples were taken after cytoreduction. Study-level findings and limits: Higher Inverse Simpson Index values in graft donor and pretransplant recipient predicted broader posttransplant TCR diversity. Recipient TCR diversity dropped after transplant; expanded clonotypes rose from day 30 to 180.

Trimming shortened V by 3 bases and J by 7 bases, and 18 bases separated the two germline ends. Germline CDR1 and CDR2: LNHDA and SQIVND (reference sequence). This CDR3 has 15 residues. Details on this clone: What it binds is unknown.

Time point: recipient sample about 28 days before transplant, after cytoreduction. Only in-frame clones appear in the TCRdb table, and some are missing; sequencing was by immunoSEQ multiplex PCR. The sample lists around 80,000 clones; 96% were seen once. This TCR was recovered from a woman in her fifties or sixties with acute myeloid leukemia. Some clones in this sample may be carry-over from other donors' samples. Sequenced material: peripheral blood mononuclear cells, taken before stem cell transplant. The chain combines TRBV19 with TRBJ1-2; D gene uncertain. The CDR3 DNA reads TGTGCCAGTAGTATTTTGACCGAAGCGTGGCGTGGCTACACCTTC. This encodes CASSILTEAWRGYTF.